The 17 T cell receptor beta chains below were found in one sample sequenced in a study of T cell clusters in autoimmune cytopenias. TRB rearrangements were amplified by touch-down multiplex PCR with mixed TRB-A/B primers. TCRdb reprocessed the multiplex PCR reads and stores each CDR3 protein as one record, lacking DNA. Seen in this sample are some 500 distinct CDR3 sequences; the ten most common clones hold about 88%. Each sample's input was roughly 250 ng genomic DNA, 35,000 to 40,000 genome equivalents. Sequencing input: peripheral blood. The receptor set was obtained from a human donor with an autoimmune cytopenia or autoimmune hepatitis (not recorded which).

The CDR3 loop is CSASNTGFQSGNTIYF. This rearrangement joins TRBV20-1 to TRBJ1-3; TCRdb reports TRBD1, a call that lacks DNA to check it against. The CDR3 is made up of 16 amino acids. Germline CDR1 and CDR2: DFQATT and SNEGSKA (reference sequence).

The chain combines TRBV19 with TRBJ1-5; the TCRdb call, TRBD1, lacks DNA for checking. CDR1 and CDR2 (germline): LNHDA, SQIVND (reference sequence). The CDR3 sequence is 17 residues long. The CDR3 protein is CAWNPPGQYYSNQPQHF. Filled out from reference TRBV19 and TRBJ1-5, the complete variable domain reads DGGITQSPKYLFRKEGQNVTLSCEQNLNHDAMYWYRQDPGQGLRLIYYSQIVNDFQKGDIAEGYSVSREKKESFPLTVTSAQKNPTAFYLCAWNPPGQYYSNQPQHFGDGTRLSIL.

The chain couples TRBV5-6 to TRBJ2-4; TCRdb picks TRBD1, but there is no DNA to check that call. CDR1 is SGHDT and CDR2 is YYEEEE in the germline V gene. This CDR3 spans 15 amino acids. CDR3 in amino acids: CASSPLDRAKNIQYF.

The gene calls are TRBV10-3 and TRBJ1-4. The CDR3 has 14 residues. The germline V gene encodes CDR1 ENHRY and CDR2 SYGVKD. This CDR3 is CAISADATNEKLFF.

The rearrangement links TRBV18 to TRBJ1-5; with no DNA, the TCRdb D assignment of TRBD1 cannot be verified. Germline lookup yields CDR1 KGHSH and CDR2 LQKENI. This CDR3 region has 16 residues. CDR3 amino acids: CASSPVGTGGNQPQHF.

V gene TRBV20-1 combines with J gene TRBJ1-2; as DNA is missing, the TRBD1 call by TCRdb cannot be tested. Germline lookup yields CDR1 DFQATT and CDR2 SNEGSKA (reference sequence). The CDR3 is made up of 12 amino acids. The CDR3: CSARGRGYGYTF.

The chain combines TRBV27 with TRBJ2-7; TCRdb's D call of TRBD1 is untestable without DNA. The length of the CDR3 is 14 residues. Germline V gene sequence: CDR1 MNHEY, CDR2 SMNVEV (reference sequence). CDR3 residues: CASSSTGSTYEQYF.

Measured by frequency, this clonotype is large (0.1 to 1%). V usage is TRBV29-1 and J usage is TRBJ1-2. Germline V lookup: CDR1 SQVTM, CDR2 ANQGSEA. CDR3 length: 11 residues. The CDR3 loop is CSGLILGGYTF.

This chain uses TRBV11-2 with TRBJ2-1; TCRdb's D call of TRBD1 is untestable without DNA. The CDR3 is 14 amino acids. Germline V lookup: CDR1 SGHAT, CDR2 FQNNGV. CDR3 loop: CASSLGTGVNEQFF.

Considering frequency, this clonotype is medium-sized. The chain recombines TRBV19 with TRBJ2-4; TCRdb gives TRBD1 as the D gene, but with no DNA this cannot be confirmed. Looked up from germline, CDR1 is LNHDA and CDR2 is SQIVND (reference sequence). The CDR3 loop spans 15 amino acids. CDR3 loop: CASSIAPPGLNIQYF.

The rearrangement joins TRBV12-3 or TRBV12-4 to TRBJ1-4. This CDR3 has 12 residues. This chain's CDR3 is CASSYGGEKLFF.

The chain combines TRBV18 with TRBJ2-3; TCRdb reports TRBD2, a call that lacks DNA to check it against. The V gene's germline CDR1 is KGHSH and CDR2 LQKENI. The CDR3 loop spans 13 amino acids. The CDR3: CASSGRPQDTQYF.

This clonotype is deemed medium-sized (0.01 to 0.1%) by its frequency. The chain combines TRBV27 with TRBJ1-6. Germline V gene sequence: CDR1 MNHEY, CDR2 SMNVEV (reference sequence). The CDR3 runs to 13 residues. This CDR3 is CASSSSTNSPLHF.

This chain links TRBV6-6 with TRBJ2-1; TCRdb names TRBD2, which stays unverified in the absence of DNA. CDR1 MNHNY and CDR2 SVGAGI come from the germline V gene (reference sequence). CDR3 length: 14 amino acids. This CDR3 reads CASSYSSASFEQFF.

This clonotype is classed as medium-sized by frequency. The genes are TRBV5-4 and TRBJ2-5; the D gene TCRdb calls, TRBD1, cannot be checked with no DNA. Germline CDR1 is SGHNT and CDR2 is YYREEE (reference sequence). The CDR3 extends over 13 amino acids. The CDR3: CASSLPGSETQYF.

CDR3: CASSPRDSLYSYEQYF. The V gene is TRBV19, the J gene TRBJ2-7; as DNA is missing, the TRBD1 call by TCRdb cannot be tested. The CDR3 sequence is 16 residues long. Germline CDR1 reads LNHDA; CDR2 reads SQIVND (reference sequence).

The chain combines TRBV6-5 with TRBJ1-2; TCRdb returns TRBD1, unconfirmable since there is no DNA. CDR1 is MNHEY and CDR2 is SVGAGI in the germline V gene. This CDR3 has 15 residues. The CDR3 sequence: CASSYQGGSGYGYTF.